The 29 T cell receptor beta chains reported below all come from one sample, sequenced in a study of T cells in Graves' hyperthyroidism and ophthalmopathy. Researchers amplified the TCR beta CDR3 regions from RNA transcripts. First-round RT-PCR of the TCR CDR3 relied on the HTBI primer set. From the multiplex PCR reads, TCRdb called clonotypes with MiXCR, one entry per CDR3 protein. This table holds hundreds of thousands of distinct CDR3 sequences, over 35% found once. The sample taken for sequencing was blood. These receptors all stem from a man between 18 and 35 years old with Graves' hyperthyroidism.

The chain recombines TRBV9 with TRBJ1-5, with a tentative D call TRBD1 (5 bases). This CDR3 contains 14 residues. Trimming cost V 4 bases and J 9 bases, with 17 bases left between them. Per germline, CDR1 SGDLS and CDR2 YYNGEE. CDR3 nucleotide sequence: TGTGCCAGCAGCCAAGGGGTAGAGGTAGGGCCCCAGCATTTT. This sequence encodes CASSQGVEVGPQHF.

The chain couples TRBV25-1 to TRBJ1-2, with a weak D call TRBD1 (5 bases). Trimming took off 6 bases at V and 0 bases at J, with 20 bases between the two ends. This CDR3 spans 17 amino acids. The germline V gene has CDR1 MGHDK and CDR2 SYGVNS. In DNA form, the CDR3 reads TGTGCCAGCAGCCCGCCTGAGGGGACCCAAGCTAACTATGGCTACACCTTC. Residues: CASSPPEGTQANYGYTF.

This clonotype has ten or more counts. The chain employs TRBV20-1 and TRBJ2-5; a weak D match, TRBD1 (5 bases). With 6 bases removed from V and 5 bases from J, the gap between germline ends came to 22 bases. Germline CDR1 DFQATT, CDR2 SNEGSKA (reference sequence). CDR3 size: 15 residues. The CDR3 sequence: CSATPGLVGVETQYF. The CDR3 nucleotides are TGCAGTGCCACACCAGGGTTAGTAGGAGTTGAGACCCAGTACTTC.

This clonotype showed up many times. The rearrangement uses TRBV15 and TRBJ2-7; the match to TRBD1 covers 7 bases. The length of the CDR3 is 13 residues. The V gene end was trimmed by 5 bases and the J gene end by 6 bases; junction bases not matched to a gene: 7. Germline-derived CDR1 and CDR2 are LNHNV and YYDKDF (reference sequence). This CDR3 reads CATSDRVAGEQYF. CDR3 nucleotide sequence: TGTGCCACCAGCGACAGGGTGGCCGGCGAGCAGTACTTC.

The chain links TRBV6-1 to TRBJ1-1; 7 nucleotides match TRBD1. V was clipped by 6 bases and J by 5 bases; unmatched bases: 6. This CDR3 contains 13 residues. The germline gives CDR1 MNHNS, CDR2 SASEGT. CDR3 sequence (DNA): TGTGCCAGCAGAGCGACAGGGAGTACTGAAGCTTTCTTT. It specifies CASRATGSTEAFF.

There are a few counts of this clonotype. The CDR3 sequence is CASSSSGDPGNTIYF. CDR3 sequence (DNA): TGTGCCAGCAGCTCCTCAGGGGACCCTGGAAACACCATATATTTT. This chain joins TRBV7-2 and TRBJ1-3, with D possibly TRBD1 on 6 matching bases. The CDR3 spans 15 residues. The germline CDR1 and CDR2 sequences are SGHTA and FQGNSA. The V gene lost 4 bases and the J gene lost 2 bases, with 12 bases spanning the gap.

As regards this clonotype: This may be a read error: a much more frequent sequence differs by one nucleotide. This chain joins TRBV7-9 and TRBJ1-2; TRBD1 is a possible D gene (5 bases). The CDR3 has 13 amino acids. The V gene's germline CDR1 is SEHNR and CDR2 FQNEAQ (reference sequence). The V end was cut by 5 bases, the J end by 9 bases, with 16 bases between. For the CDR3, the DNA is TGTGCCAGCAGCCCCGGACATGGAGATAGCTACACCTTC. Translation: CASSPGHGDSYTF.

This clonotype was recorded at least ten times. This CDR3 reads CASSGAGWYEQYF. As DNA, the CDR3 is TGTGCCAGCAGCGGAGCGGGTTGGTACGAGCAGTACTTC. The chain joins TRBV25-1 to TRBJ2-7; D possibly corresponds to TRBD2 (6 bases). Trimming pared 6 bases from V and 4 bases from J, leaving 13 bases between. CDR3 size: 13 residues. Germline CDR1 is MGHDK and CDR2 is SYGVNS.

Comment on this clonotype: The junction does not match germline at one end; this may be a read error. CDR3 region: CASSLGFGDRGSGNTKYF. CDR3 sequence (DNA): TGTGCCAGCAGCTTAGGTTTCGGGGACAGGGGATCTGGAAACACCAAATATTTT. This chain connects TRBV11-2 to TRBJ1-3; 10 positions agree with TRBD1. The V gene's germline CDR1 is SGHAT and CDR2 FQNNGV. This CDR3 contains 18 residues.

The chain couples TRBV6-5 to TRBJ1-6; no reliable D call. This CDR3 has 17 amino acids. CDR1 and CDR2 (germline): MNHEY, SVGAGI. Trimming took off 2 bases at V and 7 bases at J, with 18 bases between the two ends. CDR3 sequence reads: CASSYKFSEAVNSPLHF. The CDR3, as DNA: TGTGCCAGCAGTTACAAGTTTTCCGAGGCAGTAAATTCACCCCTCCACTTT.

The chain uses TRBV20-1 and TRBJ1-5, with 7 bases identical to TRBD1. Germline lookup yields CDR1 DFQATT and CDR2 SNEGSKA (reference sequence). This CDR3 region has 15 residues. V trimming: 0 bases; J trimming: 7 bases; junction bases outside the gene matches: 9. CDR3 coding DNA: TGCAGTGCTAGAGAAGGCACAGGGGATGCGCAGCCCCAGCATTTT. This gives the protein CSAREGTGDAQPQHF.

V is TRBV29-1 and J is TRBJ2-5, with 14 bases that match TRBD2. From germline, CDR1 is SQVTM and CDR2 ANQGSEA. The CDR3 length is 13 residues. The junction had 3 bases not matched to a gene; V was cut back by 8 bases and J by 4 bases. The DNA for the CDR3 is TGCAGCTTCGGACTAGCGGGGGGAGAGACCCAGTACTTC. This sequence encodes CSFGLAGGETQYF.

In this sample, this clonotype turned up many times. The rearrangement joins TRBV7-2 to TRBJ1-4, with 8 bases identical to TRBD1. After removal of 2 bases from V and 8 bases from J, the junction contained 7 bases not matched to a gene. The germline V gene has CDR1 SGHTA and CDR2 FQGNSA. CDR3 size: 15 residues. The CDR3 protein is CASSLYQGTGEKLFF. In DNA form, the CDR3 reads TGTGCCAGCAGCTTATACCAGGGGACAGGCGAAAAACTGTTTTTT.

The chain recombines TRBV19 with TRBJ2-2, with D uncertain. The CDR3 extends over 13 amino acids. V shed 6 bases and J shed 7 bases, with 12 bases lying between them. Germline loops: CDR1 LNHDA, CDR2 SQIVND (reference sequence). The CDR3 region has the DNA TGTGCCAGTAGGGTCAGGAGTGGCGGGGAGCTGTTTTTT. It translates to CASRVRSGGELFF.

Comment on this clonotype: A read error may produce the germline difference seen at one junction end. This rearrangement joins TRBV7-9 to TRBJ2-7; D not resolved. The length of the CDR3 is 14 residues. The germline V gene encodes CDR1 SEHNR and CDR2 FQNEAQ (reference sequence). Here the CDR3 DNA reads TGTGCCAGCAGCTTAATGGGGTCCTCCGACGAGCAGTACTTC. Protein: CASSLMGSSDEQYF.

This clonotype has just one count. V usage is TRBV25-1 and J usage is TRBJ2-5; no clear D gene. This CDR3 comprises 15 residues. Germline V gene sequence: CDR1 MGHDK, CDR2 SYGVNS. V lost 11 bases and J lost 0, with 19 bases in between. As DNA, the CDR3 is TGTGCCTGGAGCGCACGGCGGATTTACCAAGAGACCCAGTACTTC. Protein sequence: CAWSARRIYQETQYF. Full variable domain (outside the CDR3, taken from reference TRBV25-1 and TRBJ2-5): EADIYQTPRYLVIGTGKKITLECSQTMGHDKMYWYQQDPGMELHLIHYSYGVNSTEKGDLSSESTVSRIRTEHFPLTLESARPSHTSQYLCAWSARRIYQETQYFGPGTRLLVL.

In regard to this clonotype: A junction boundary mismatches the germline segment, possibly from a read error. The chain combines TRBV13 with TRBJ1-2, with D possibly matching TRBD1 (5 bases). The length of the CDR3 is 13 residues. Germline-derived CDR1 and CDR2 are PRHDT and FYEKMQ (reference sequence). CDR3 amino acids: CASGTGRGYGCTF. In nucleotides, the CDR3 is TGTGCCAGCGGCACAGGACGGGGCTATGGCTGCACCTTC.

This clonotype has ten or more counts. V and J are TRBV7-9 and TRBJ1-6; D may be TRBD1 (5 bases). Germline lookup yields CDR1 SEHNR and CDR2 FQNEAQ (reference sequence). Between the trimmed V and J ends, which lost 3 bases and 14 bases, there was a span of 23 bases. The CDR3 loop spans 16 amino acids. CDR3 nucleotides: TGTGCCAGCAGCTTGGAGGAGGGGACCGAAATTTCGACCCTCCACTTT. Protein: CASSLEEGTEISTLHF.

Worth noting for this clonotype: Its ends do not fully match the called genes, so a read error is possible. The chain links TRBV2 to TRBJ2-2; 7 bases align to TRBD1. Germline V gene data show CDR1 as SNHLY and CDR2 as FYNNEI. This CDR3 contains 13 residues. The DNA for the CDR3 is TGTGCCAGCAGGACAGGGATCACCGGGGAGCTGCTTTTT. Its translation is CASRTGITGELLF. The full variable domain, in which reference TRBV2 and TRBJ2-2 provide the parts outside the CDR3, is EPEVTQTPSHQVTQMGQEVILRCVPISNHLYFYWYRQILGQKVEFLVSFYNNEISEKSEIFDDQFSVERPDGSNFTLKIRSTKLEDSAMYFCASRTGITGELLFGEGSRLTVL.

This clonotype was seen at least ten times. The chain has TRBV7-9 and TRBJ2-7; 7 positions agree with TRBD1. Germline CDR1 SEHNR, CDR2 FQNEAQ (reference sequence). This CDR3 comprises 14 residues. Losses at the gene ends were 5 bases for V and 4 bases for J; bases not matched to a gene: 8. CDR3 nucleotide sequence: TGTGCCAGCAGCCTCCCAGGGGGAACGTACGAGCAGTACTTC. Its translation: CASSLPGGTYEQYF.

Of note for this clonotype: A much larger clone lies one base from this, so it may be a read error. The rearrangement joins TRBV9 to TRBJ1-2, with TRBD1 identical over 8 bases. J was trimmed by 3 bases and V by 3 bases; bases with no gene match: 4. The CDR3 covers 14 residues. CDR1 and CDR2 from the germline V gene are SGDLS and YYNGEE. The chain's CDR3 is CASSGTGRDYGYTF. CDR3 coding DNA: TGTGCCAGCAGCGGGACAGGGAGGGACTATGGCTACACCTTC. Full variable domain (rest looked up from reference TRBV9 and TRBJ1-2): DSGVTQTPKHLITATGQRVTLRCSPRSGDLSVYWYQQSLDQGLQFLIQYYNGEERAKGNILERFSAQQFPDLHSELNLSSLELGDSALYFCASSGTGRDYGYTFGSGTRLTVV.

The chain joins TRBV5-4 to TRBJ2-7; no clear D gene. The CDR3 runs 12 residues. Trimming shortened V by 1 base and J by 5 bases, and 7 bases separated the two germline ends. CDR1 SGHNT and CDR2 YYREEE come from the germline V gene (reference sequence). CDR3 amino acids: CASSLKANEQYF. DNA for the CDR3: TGTGCCAGCAGCTTGAAGGCAAACGAGCAGTACTTC.

This clonotype was counted only a few times. This chain uses TRBV14 with TRBJ1-6; D unresolved. The V end lost 8 bases, the J end lost 14 bases, and 16 bases lay between the germline ends. Germline lookup yields CDR1 SGHDN and CDR2 FVKESK. The length of the CDR3 is 12 residues. The DNA of the CDR3 is TGTGCCAGCTGGGCTGGGGTTGGAGCCCTCCACTTT. Translating it yields CASWAGVGALHF.

This clonotype has at least ten counts. The chain links TRBV7-8 to TRBJ1-1; 8 bases map to TRBD1. Germline CDR1 is SGHVS and CDR2 is FQNEAQ. V was pared by 0 bases and J by 7 bases, with 4 bases of the junction left unmatched. The CDR3 is 14 amino acids. The CDR3, as DNA: TGTGCCAGCAGCTTAGCGAAAGGACAGGGTGAAGCTTTCTTT. Translation gives CASSLAKGQGEAFF.

The gene calls are TRBV19 and TRBJ1-5; tentative D call: TRBD1 (5 bases). This CDR3 has 11 amino acids. Germline CDR1 LNHDA, CDR2 SQIVND (reference sequence). V was cut by 8 bases and J by 6 bases, with 8 bases left in between. The CDR3, as DNA: TGTGCCAGTGGGGGGGGTCAGCCCCAGCATTTT. Translated, it gives CASGGGQPQHF.

This clonotype has a handful of counts. The chain employs TRBV5-1 and TRBJ1-1; D is uncertain. Germline V gives CDR1 SGHRS, CDR2 YFSETQ. CDR3 length: 13 residues. V was clipped by 2 bases and J by 10 bases, with 15 bases between them. The CDR3 DNA is TGCGCCAGCAGCTTCGGCAGCATGCTGTCAGCTTTCTTT. Protein product: CASSFGSMLSAFF.

CDR3 sequence reads: CASTRAGPGNEKLFF. The CDR3 bases are TGTGCCAGCACCCGGGCCGGGCCTGGTAATGAAAAACTGTTTTTT. This chain connects TRBV12-3 or TRBV12-4 to TRBJ1-4; D unresolved. Trimming cost V 7 bases and J 4 bases, with 16 bases left between them. The CDR3 is 15 residues long.

The rearrangement uses TRBV19 and TRBJ2-7, with 9 bases fitting TRBD1. V lost 4 bases and J lost 1; bases outside the gene matches: 2. There are 14 residues in the CDR3. Looked up from germline, CDR1 is LNHDA and CDR2 is SQIVND (reference sequence). CDR3 in amino acids: CASSKDRGSYEQYF. The CDR3 nucleotides read TGTGCCAGTAGTAAGGACAGGGGATCCTACGAGCAGTACTTC.

Worth noting for this clonotype: One junction end does not reproduce the germline sequence, and a read error may be involved. V and J are TRBV5-1 and TRBJ2-2; 7 bases align to TRBD1. The CDR3 contains 16 residues. CDR1 is SGHRS and CDR2 is YFSETQ in the germline V gene. The CDR3 DNA is TGTGCCAGCAGCGTTCGACAGGGCCTGAACACCGGGGAGCTGTTTTTT. This translates into CASSVRQGLNTGELFF.